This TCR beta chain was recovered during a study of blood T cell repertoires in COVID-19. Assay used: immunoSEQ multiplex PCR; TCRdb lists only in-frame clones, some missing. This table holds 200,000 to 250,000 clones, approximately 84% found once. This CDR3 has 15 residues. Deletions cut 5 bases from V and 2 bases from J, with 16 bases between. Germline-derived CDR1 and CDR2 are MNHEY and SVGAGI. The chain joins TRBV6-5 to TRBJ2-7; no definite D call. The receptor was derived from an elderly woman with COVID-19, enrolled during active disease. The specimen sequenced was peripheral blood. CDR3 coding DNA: TGTGCCAGCAGTCTCATCCCACCTGAGACCTACGAGCAGTACTTC. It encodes CASSLIPPETYEQYF.